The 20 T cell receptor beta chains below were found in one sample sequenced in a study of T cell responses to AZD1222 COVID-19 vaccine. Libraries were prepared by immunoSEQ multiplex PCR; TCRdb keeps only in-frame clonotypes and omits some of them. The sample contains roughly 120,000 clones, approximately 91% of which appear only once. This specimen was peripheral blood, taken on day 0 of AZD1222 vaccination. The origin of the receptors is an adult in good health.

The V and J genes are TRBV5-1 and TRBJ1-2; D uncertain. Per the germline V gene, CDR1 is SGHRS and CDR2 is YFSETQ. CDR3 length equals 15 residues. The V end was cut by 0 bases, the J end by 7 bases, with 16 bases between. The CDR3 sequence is CASSLDQRAIVGYTF. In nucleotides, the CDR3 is TGCGCCAGCAGCTTGGATCAGAGGGCTATTGTTGGCTACACCTTC. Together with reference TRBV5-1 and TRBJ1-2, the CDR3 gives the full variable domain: KAGVTQTPRYLIKTRGQQVTLSCSPISGHRSVSWYQQTPGQGLQFLFEYFSETQRNKGNFPGRFSGRQFSNSRSEMNVSTLELGDSALYLCASSLDQRAIVGYTFGSGTRLTVV.

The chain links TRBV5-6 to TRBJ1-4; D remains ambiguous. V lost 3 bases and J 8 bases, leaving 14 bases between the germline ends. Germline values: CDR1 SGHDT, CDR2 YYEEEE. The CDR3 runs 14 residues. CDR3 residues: CASSSTILDEKLFF. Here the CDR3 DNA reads TGTGCCAGCAGCTCGACCATTCTAGACGAAAAACTGTTTTTT.

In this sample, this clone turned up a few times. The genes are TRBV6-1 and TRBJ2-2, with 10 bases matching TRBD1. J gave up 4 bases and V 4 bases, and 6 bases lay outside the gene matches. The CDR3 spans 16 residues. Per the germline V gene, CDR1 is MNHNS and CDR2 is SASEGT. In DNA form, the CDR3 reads TGTGCCAGCAGTGCAGACAGGGGGCGGACCACCGGGGAGCTGTTTTTT. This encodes CASSADRGRTTGELFF.

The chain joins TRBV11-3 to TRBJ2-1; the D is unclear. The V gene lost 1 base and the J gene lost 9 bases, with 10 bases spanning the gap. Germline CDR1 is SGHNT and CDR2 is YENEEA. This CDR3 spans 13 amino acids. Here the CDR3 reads CASSLALGGEQFF. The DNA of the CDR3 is TGTGCCAGCAGCTTAGCGCTAGGCGGTGAGCAGTTCTTC.

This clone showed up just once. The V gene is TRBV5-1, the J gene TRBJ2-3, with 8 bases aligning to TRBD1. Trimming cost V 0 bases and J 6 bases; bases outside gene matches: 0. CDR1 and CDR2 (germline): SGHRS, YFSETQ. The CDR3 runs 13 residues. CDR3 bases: TGCGCCAGCAGCTTGGGGGACAGGGATACGCAGTATTTT. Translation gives CASSLGDRDTQYF.

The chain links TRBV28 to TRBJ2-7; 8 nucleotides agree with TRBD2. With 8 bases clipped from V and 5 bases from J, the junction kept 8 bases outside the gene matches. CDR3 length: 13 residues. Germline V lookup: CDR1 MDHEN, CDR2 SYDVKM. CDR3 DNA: TGTGCCAGCTCCGTAGCGGGGAGGGACGAGCAGTACTTC. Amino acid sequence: CASSVAGRDEQYF.

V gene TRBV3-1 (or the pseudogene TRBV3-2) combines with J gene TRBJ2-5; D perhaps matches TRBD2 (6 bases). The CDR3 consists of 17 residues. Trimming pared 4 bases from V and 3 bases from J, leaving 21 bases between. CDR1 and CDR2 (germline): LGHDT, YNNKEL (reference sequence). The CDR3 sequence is CASSRGNREPGKETQYF. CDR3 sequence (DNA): TGTGCCAGCAGCCGAGGAAACCGGGAGCCGGGGAAAGAGACCCAGTACTTC.

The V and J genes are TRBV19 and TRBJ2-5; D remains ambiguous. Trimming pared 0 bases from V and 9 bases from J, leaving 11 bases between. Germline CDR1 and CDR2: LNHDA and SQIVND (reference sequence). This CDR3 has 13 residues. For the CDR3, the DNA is TGTGCCAGTAGTATAGATTTCGTATCGGCCCAGTACTTC. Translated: CASSIDFVSAQYF.

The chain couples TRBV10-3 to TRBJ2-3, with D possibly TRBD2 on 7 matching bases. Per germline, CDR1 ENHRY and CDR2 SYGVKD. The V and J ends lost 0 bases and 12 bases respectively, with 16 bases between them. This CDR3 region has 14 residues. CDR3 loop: CAISESTGAGAQYF. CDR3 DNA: TGTGCCATCAGTGAGTCGACGGGGGCGGGAGCCCAGTATTTT.

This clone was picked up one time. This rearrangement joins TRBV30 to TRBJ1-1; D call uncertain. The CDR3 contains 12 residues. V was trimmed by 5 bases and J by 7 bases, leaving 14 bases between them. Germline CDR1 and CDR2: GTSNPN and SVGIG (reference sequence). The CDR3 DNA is TGTGCCTGGGCCCCCGGGCGGAATGAAGCTTTCTTT. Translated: CAWAPGRNEAFF.

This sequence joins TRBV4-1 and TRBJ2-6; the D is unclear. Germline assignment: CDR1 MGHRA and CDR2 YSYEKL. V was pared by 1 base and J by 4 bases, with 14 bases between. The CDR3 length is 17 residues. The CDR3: CASSQAPLFPGANVLTF. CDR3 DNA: TGCGCCAGCAGCCAAGCCCCGTTGTTCCCCGGGGCCAACGTCCTGACTTTC.

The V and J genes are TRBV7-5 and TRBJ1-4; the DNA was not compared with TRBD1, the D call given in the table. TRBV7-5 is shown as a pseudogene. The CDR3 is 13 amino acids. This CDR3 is CARSPHRAEKLFF. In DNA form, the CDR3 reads TGTGCCAGAAGCCCACACAGGGCTGAAAAACTGTTTTTT.

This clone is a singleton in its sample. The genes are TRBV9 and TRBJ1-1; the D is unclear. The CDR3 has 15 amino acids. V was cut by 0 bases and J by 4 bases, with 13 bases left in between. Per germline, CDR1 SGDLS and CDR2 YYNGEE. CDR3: CASSVGTGGGTEAFF. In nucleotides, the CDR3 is TGTGCCAGCAGCGTAGGGACGGGAGGAGGCACTGAAGCTTTCTTT.

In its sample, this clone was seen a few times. This CDR3 is CASNQLQIGEPQHF. DNA for the CDR3: TGTGCCAGCAACCAGCTTCAAATCGGAGAGCCCCAGCATTTT. The J gene is TRBJ1-5, the V gene TRBV28; D is undetermined. In germline, CDR1 is MDHEN, CDR2 SYDVKM. The CDR3 runs to 14 residues. V was trimmed by 7 bases and J by 8 bases, leaving 18 bases between them. Looking up the rest from reference TRBV28 and TRBJ1-5 gives the full variable domain: DVKVTQSSRYLVKRTGEKVFLECVQDMDHENMFWYRQDPGLGLRLIYFSYDVKMKEKGDIPEGYSVSREKKERFSLILESASTNQTSMYLCASNQLQIGEPQHFGDGTRLSIL.

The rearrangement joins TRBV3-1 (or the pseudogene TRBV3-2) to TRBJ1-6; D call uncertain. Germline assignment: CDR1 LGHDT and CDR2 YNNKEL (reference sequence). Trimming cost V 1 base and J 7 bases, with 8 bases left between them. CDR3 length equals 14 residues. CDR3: CASSQGLRNSPLHF. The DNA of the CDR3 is TGTGCCAGCAGCCAAGGGCTAAGGAATTCACCCCTCCACTTT.

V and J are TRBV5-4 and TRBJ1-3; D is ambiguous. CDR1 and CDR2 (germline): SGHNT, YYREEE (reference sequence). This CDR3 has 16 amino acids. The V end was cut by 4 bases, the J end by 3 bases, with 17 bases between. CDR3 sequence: CASSQRDKLGGNTIYF. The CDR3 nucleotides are TGTGCCAGCAGCCAACGTGACAAGTTGGGTGGAAACACCATATATTTT.

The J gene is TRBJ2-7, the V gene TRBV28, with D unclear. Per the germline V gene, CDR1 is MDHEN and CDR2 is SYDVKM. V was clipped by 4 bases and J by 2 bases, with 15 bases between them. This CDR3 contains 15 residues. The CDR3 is CASSSLFWGAYEQYF. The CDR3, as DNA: TGTGCCAGCAGTTCCCTATTTTGGGGTGCCTACGAGCAGTACTTC. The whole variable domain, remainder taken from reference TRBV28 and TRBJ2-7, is DVKVTQSSRYLVKRTGEKVFLECVQDMDHENMFWYRQDPGLGLRLIYFSYDVKMKEKGDIPEGYSVSREKKERFSLILESASTNQTSMYLCASSSLFWGAYEQYFGPGTRLTVT.

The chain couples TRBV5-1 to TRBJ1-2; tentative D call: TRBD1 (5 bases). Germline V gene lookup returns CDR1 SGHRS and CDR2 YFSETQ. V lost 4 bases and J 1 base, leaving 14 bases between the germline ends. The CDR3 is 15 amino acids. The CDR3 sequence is CASSKTQGLNYGYTF. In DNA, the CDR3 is TGCGCCAGCAGCAAAACCCAGGGACTTAACTATGGCTACACCTTC.

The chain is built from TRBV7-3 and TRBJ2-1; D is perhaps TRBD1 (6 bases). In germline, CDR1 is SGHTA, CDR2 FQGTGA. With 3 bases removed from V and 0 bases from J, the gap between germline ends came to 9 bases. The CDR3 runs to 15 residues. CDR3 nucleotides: TGTGCCAGCAGCTTGATCAGGGGCTCCTACAATGAGCAGTTCTTC. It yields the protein CASSLIRGSYNEQFF.

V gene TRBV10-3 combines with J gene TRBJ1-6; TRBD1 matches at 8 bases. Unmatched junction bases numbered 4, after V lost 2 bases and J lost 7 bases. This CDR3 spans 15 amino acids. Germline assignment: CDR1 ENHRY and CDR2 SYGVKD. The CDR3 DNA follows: TGTGCCATCAGTGAGGACAGGGGCGACAATTCACCCCTCCACTTT. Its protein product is CAISEDRGDNSPLHF.